This T cell receptor beta chain is from a study of T-cell reconstitution after alpha-beta-depleted transplantation in children. This clonotype was recorded a few times. Antigen specificity is unknown. This sample's TCRbeta library carried unique molecular identifier barcodes. One entry per CDR3 protein results from TCRdb running MiXCR on the PCR reads. The sample records roughly 82,000 distinct CDR3 sequences, 13% to 15% being singletons. Study conclusions and caveats: The origin of high day-60 TCRbeta diversity in some patients lay in surviving recipient T cells and thymic progenitors. After transplant, at about two months, alpha-beta T cells were reportedly derived from several hundred expanded graft clones. Hyperexpanded clones declined; after one year, newly produced T cells mostly supplied diversity.

The clonotype was recovered from a male patient aged 2-15 years who had a stem cell transplant for acute lymphoblastic leukemia, so the T cells may come from the graft donor. The sequenced sample was PBMCs, mostly from graft donor cells, obtained 180 days after TCRalphabeta/CD19-depleted stem cell transplant.

The CDR3 DNA reads as TGTGCCAGCAGTTACGACAGAAACACTGAAGCTTTCTTT. It translates to CASSYDRNTEAFF. The chain recombines TRBV12-3 or TRBV12-4 with TRBJ1-1; tentative D call: TRBD1 (5 bases). Trimming stripped 4 bases from V and 2 bases from J, with 8 bases between. The CDR3 length is 13 residues.